A selection of T cell receptor beta chains follows, all from one sample in a study of cytomegalovirus exposure and HLA in healthy donors. Produced via immunoSEQ multiplex PCR; TCRdb's table is partial and in-frame only. In the table there are about 200,000 clones, around 84% of which are singletons. The source material was PBMCs. The receptors originated from a woman in her late teens or twenties in good health and CMV-seronegative. The CDR3 runs from the conserved cysteine through the conserved F or W. D genes are given only for firm matches. Where a row states a size, it is once, few, many or the class of an expanded clone; other rows omit it.

v_gene,d_gene,abundance,j_gene,CDR3aa,CDR3nt
TRBV6-1,TRBD2,once,TRBJ2-1,CASSETSGDYNEQFF,TGTGCCAGCAGTGAAACTAGCGGAGACTACAATGAGCAGTTCTTC
TRBV6-1,-,once,TRBJ2-7,CASSEALQGFNEQYF,TGTGCCAGCAGTGAAGCGCTCCAGGGTTTCAACGAGCAGTACTTC
TRBV11-2,-,-,TRBJ2-5,CASSLVRGQETQYF,TGTGCCAGCAGCTTAGTCAGGGGCCAAGAGACCCAGTACTTC
TRBV4-2,TRBD1,-,TRBJ2-7,CASSQDRRDRVYEQYF,TGTGCCAGCAGCCAAGATCGCCGGGACAGAGTTTACGAGCAGTACTTC
TRBV9,TRBD1,-,TRBJ2-5,CASSRSGGREETQYF,TGTGCCAGCAGCCGGTCAGGGGGTAGGGAAGAGACCCAGTACTTC
TRBV7-2,-,-,TRBJ1-1,CASSWGGRSNTEAFF,TGTGCCAGCAGCTGGGGGGGCAGGAGTAACACTGAAGCTTTCTTT
TRBV5-6,TRBD2,-,TRBJ2-7,CASSWGDYAYEQYF,TGTGCCAGCAGCTGGGGGGACTATGCCTACGAGCAGTACTTC
TRBV4-3,-,-,TRBJ2-2,CASSHGGELFF,TGCGCCAGCAGCCACGGCGGGGAGCTGTTTTTT
TRBV4-3,-,-,TRBJ2-1,CASSQWSSYNEQFF,TGCGCCAGCAGCCAGTGGAGCTCCTACAATGAGCAGTTCTTC
TRBV11-3,-,-,TRBJ1-1,CASSFEQPPDLKAFF,TGTGCCAGCAGCTTTGAACAACCACCGGACTTGAAGGCTTTCTTT
TRBV7-9,TRBD2,-,TRBJ2-1,CASSPPGGPCEQFF,TGTGCCAGCAGCCCCCCGGGAGGGCCCTGTGAGCAGTTCTTC
TRBV9,-,-,TRBJ1-4,CASSAGGGGEKLFF,TGTGCCAGCAGCGCGGGGGGAGGTGGGGAAAAACTGTTTTTT
TRBV30,TRBD2,-,TRBJ2-7,CAWSEGLGYEQYF,TGTGCCTGGAGCGAGGGACTAGGTTACGAGCAGTACTTC
TRBV19,TRBD1,-,TRBJ1-3,CASSTRDRTSGNTIYF,TGTGCCAGTAGTACACGGGACAGAACCTCTGGAAACACCATATATTTT
TRBV29-1,-,-,TRBJ1-2,CSVTRQSYGYTF,TGCAGCGTGACCCGACAGAGCTATGGCTACACCTTC
TRBV7-9,TRBD2,-,TRBJ2-1,CASSLGASGRVDEQFF,TGTGCCAGCAGCTTAGGGGCTAGCGGGAGAGTCGATGAGCAGTTCTTC
TRBV30,TRBD1,-,TRBJ1-2,CAWSVQGGAANGYTF,TGTGCCTGGAGTGTACAAGGGGGCGCTGCTAATGGCTACACCTTC
TRBV9,TRBD2,-,TRBJ2-2,CASSVLGGGNTGELFF,TGTGCCAGCAGCGTATTGGGCGGGGGTAACACCGGGGAGCTGTTTTTT
TRBV4-1,TRBD1,few,TRBJ1-4,CASSQEWTGSNEKLFF,TGCGCCAGCAGCCAAGAGTGGACAGGGTCGAATGAAAAACTGTTTTTT
TRBV6-5,-,-,TRBJ1-2,CASTRDSFYGYTF,TGTGCCAGCACCCGGGACTCCTTCTATGGCTACACCTTC
TRBV30,TRBD1,-,TRBJ1-2,CAWSQGQVYGYTF,TGTGCCTGGAGTCAGGGACAGGTCTATGGCTACACCTTC
TRBV7-9,TRBD2,-,TRBJ2-7,CASSLTSGTSYEQYF,TGTGCCAGCAGCTTAACTAGCGGGACATCCTACGAGCAGTACTTC
TRBV7-9,-,-,TRBJ1-2,CASSLLTGGNGYTF,TGTGCCAGCAGCTTGTTGACAGGCGGTAATGGCTACACCTTC
TRBV25-1,-,-,TRBJ2-1,CASSVGVNEQFF,TGTGCCAGCAGTGTCGGGGTGAATGAGCAGTTCTTC
TRBV12-5,-,-,TRBJ1-4,CASGSDRSTNEKLFF,TGTGCTAGTGGTTCAGACAGATCAACTAATGAAAAACTGTTTTTT
TRBV25-1,TRBD1,-,TRBJ1-1,CASSDLNRGKGTEAFF,TGTGCCAGCAGTGACCTGAACAGGGGCAAGGGCACTGAAGCTTTCTTT
TRBV10-1,TRBD2,-,TRBJ2-1,CASSEVGGAYNEQFF,TGCGCCAGCAGTGAGGTCGGGGGGGCCTACAATGAGCAGTTCTTC
TRBV4-3,-,-,TRBJ2-1,CASSPRVAVNEQFF,TGCGCCAGCAGCCCTCGGGTAGCTGTAAATGAGCAGTTCTTC